Below, 18 T cell receptor beta chains from the same sample are listed, as sequenced in a study of T cell responses to AZD1222 COVID-19 vaccine. Some clones are missing from TCRdb's copy, which holds only in-frame ones; the method was immunoSEQ multiplex PCR. Counted here are about 96,000 clones, about nine tenths occurring once; the ten biggest clones make up approximately 25%. Sequences were derived from peripheral blood, sampled on day 0 of AZD1222 vaccination. Source of these receptors: an adult in good health.

This clone was recorded once. The chain carries TRBV24-1 and TRBJ2-1, with TRBD2 identical over 8 bases. The CDR3 runs 12 residues. J was trimmed by 15 bases and V by 2 bases; bases with no gene match: 5. Germline V gene data show CDR1 as KGHDR and CDR2 as SFDVKD. The CDR3 here is CATSDYGLALFF. DNA for the CDR3: TGTGCCACCAGTGATTACGGACTAGCCCTGTTCTTC.

The sample holds one count of this clone. The chain carries TRBV7-8 and TRBJ2-3; 7 bases align to TRBD1. Germline values: CDR1 SGHVS, CDR2 FQNEAQ. The CDR3 spans 12 residues. With 5 bases clipped from V and 6 bases from J, the junction kept 2 bases outside the gene matches. CDR3 coding DNA: TGTGCCAGCAGCCAGGACAGGGATACGCAGTATTTT. Its protein product is CASSQDRDTQYF.

The rearrangement joins TRBV6-1 to TRBJ2-7; 8 bases line up with TRBD2. The CDR3 spans 14 residues. The germline V gene has CDR1 MNHNS and CDR2 SASEGT. J gave up 2 bases and V 6 bases, and 6 bases lay outside the gene matches. Here the CDR3 DNA reads TGTGCCAGCAGCCTAATAGCGGGAACCTACGAGCAGTACTTC. This sequence encodes CASSLIAGTYEQYF.

The CDR3 is CSTRQGGGNEQFF. DNA for the CDR3: TGCAGCACCCGACAGGGGGGCGGCAATGAGCAGTTCTTC. The chain joins TRBV29-1 to TRBJ2-1; 9 bases align to TRBD1. The J segment lost 6 bases and the V segment lost 8 bases, leaving 8 bases of the junction unmatched. Looked up from germline, CDR1 is SQVTM and CDR2 is ANQGSEA. This CDR3 is 13 amino acids long.

The chain has TRBV28 and TRBJ2-1; D gene ambiguous. CDR3 length: 14 residues. CDR1 is MDHEN, CDR2 SYDVKM, per germline. Trimming left V 3 bases short and J 0 bases short, with 6 bases between. The CDR3 sequence is CASSFKSSYNEQFF. As DNA, the CDR3 is TGTGCCAGCAGTTTTAAGAGCTCCTACAATGAGCAGTTCTTC. Full variable domain (missing parts from reference TRBV28 and TRBJ2-1): DVKVTQSSRYLVKRTGEKVFLECVQDMDHENMFWYRQDPGLGLRLIYFSYDVKMKEKGDIPEGYSVSREKKERFSLILESASTNQTSMYLCASSFKSSYNEQFFGPGTRLTVL.

This chain connects TRBV7-9 to TRBJ2-3; 11 bases match TRBD2. V shed 5 bases, J shed 2 bases, and the junction held 6 bases outside the gene matches. The CDR3 spans 16 residues. Germline V gene lookup returns CDR1 SEHNR and CDR2 FQNEAQ (reference sequence). CDR3: CASSPRLAGPTDTQYF. The CDR3 bases are TGTGCCAGCAGCCCCAGACTAGCGGGGCCCACAGATACGCAGTATTTT.

J is TRBJ2-7 and V is TRBV6-2 or TRBV6-3; tentatively, D is TRBD1 or TRBD2 (5 bases each). With 6 bases removed from V and 4 bases from J, the gap between germline ends came to 19 bases. The CDR3 has 15 amino acids. CDR1 MNHEY and CDR2 SVGEGT come from the germline V gene. The CDR3 bases are TGTGCCAGCAGCCTATTCGGGACGGTAGATTACGAGCAGTACTTC. Protein: CASSLFGTVDYEQYF.

The chain uses TRBV9 and TRBJ2-7; D uncertain. V was cut by 3 bases and J by 0 bases, with 10 bases left in between. Germline CDR1 SGDLS, CDR2 YYNGEE. CDR3 length equals 14 residues. The CDR3 bases are TGTGCCAGCAGCGGGACGTCTAGCTCCTACGAGCAGTACTTC. It specifies CASSGTSSSYEQYF.

The CDR3 DNA reads TGTGCCTCTGGGCCGCAGATGTATGGTGACGAGCAGTACTTC. This translates into CASGPQMYGDEQYF. The genes are TRBV11-2 and TRBJ2-7; D gene uncertain. This CDR3 comprises 14 residues. Germline CDR1 SGHAT, CDR2 FQNNGV. The ends were cut back, 11 bases at V and 5 bases at J, with 22 bases in the middle.

The J gene is TRBJ2-7, the V gene TRBV19, with 7 bases that match TRBD2. Germline loops: CDR1 LNHDA, CDR2 SQIVND (reference sequence). This CDR3 region has 13 residues. The V gene end was trimmed by 9 bases and the J gene end by 2 bases; junction bases not matched to a gene: 7. In nucleotides, the CDR3 is TGTGCCAGCCGGCGCGGGGGTGCCTACGAGCAGTACTTC. Translation gives CASRRGGAYEQYF.

This sequence joins TRBV28 and TRBJ2-7; D tentatively fits TRBD1 or TRBD2 (5 bases each). Trimming removed 6 bases from V and 0 bases from J, with 15 bases in between. Germline V gene data show CDR1 as MDHEN and CDR2 as SYDVKM. The CDR3 spans 15 residues. The CDR3 sequence: CASSNAGTGSYEQYF. The CDR3 DNA reads as TGTGCCAGCAGCAACGCCGGGACGGGCTCCTACGAGCAGTACTTC. Variable domain in full (rest from reference TRBV28 and TRBJ2-7): DVKVTQSSRYLVKRTGEKVFLECVQDMDHENMFWYRQDPGLGLRLIYFSYDVKMKEKGDIPEGYSVSREKKERFSLILESASTNQTSMYLCASSNAGTGSYEQYFGPGTRLTVT.

V gene TRBV7-2 combines with J gene TRBJ1-2, with 7 positions matching TRBD1. The germline CDR1 and CDR2 sequences are SGHTA and FQGNSA. Losses at the gene ends were 5 bases for V and 0 bases for J; bases not matched to a gene: 9. CDR3 length: 16 residues. The CDR3 is CASSPARGESNYGYTF. In nucleotides, the CDR3 is TGTGCCAGCAGCCCCGCCAGGGGGGAATCTAACTATGGCTACACCTTC.

The sample holds one count of this clone. The chain has TRBV27 and TRBJ2-5, with 7 bases aligning to TRBD1. The V gene's germline CDR1 is MNHEY and CDR2 SMNVEV (reference sequence). The CDR3 sequence is 15 residues long. J gave up 5 bases and V 4 bases, and 10 bases lay outside the gene matches. CDR3 nucleotides: TGTGCCAGCAGTTCCGAACAGGGGTTCGAGGAGACCCAGTACTTC. This translates into CASSSEQGFEETQYF.

The chain uses TRBV15 and TRBJ2-3; D ambiguous. V was clipped by 0 bases and J by 4 bases, with 11 bases between them. Germline values: CDR1 LNHNV, CDR2 YYDKDF (reference sequence). This CDR3 spans 15 amino acids. The CDR3 region has the DNA TGTGCCACCAGCAGAGATACGAGCGCGGCAGATACGCAGTATTTT. Its translation: CATSRDTSAADTQYF.

The J gene is TRBJ1-1, the V gene TRBV11-2; D ambiguous. The CDR3 spans 14 residues. Trimming left V 2 bases short and J 5 bases short, with 12 bases between. Germline V gene data show CDR1 as SGHAT and CDR2 as FQNNGV. The CDR3 region is CASSLKPGKTEAFF. In nucleotides, the CDR3 is TGTGCCAGCAGCTTAAAGCCAGGAAAGACTGAAGCTTTCTTT. Full variable domain (missing parts from reference TRBV11-2 and TRBJ1-1): EAGVAQSPRYKIIEKRQSVAFWCNPISGHATLYWYQQILGQGPKLLIQFQNNGVVDDSQLPKDRFSAERLKGVDSTLKIQPAKLEDSAVYLCASSLKPGKTEAFFGQGTRLTVV.

The V call is TRBV5-8, the J call TRBJ1-3; no reliable D call. The CDR3 extends over 13 amino acids. The V end lost 2 bases, the J end lost 7 bases, and 10 bases lay between the germline ends. Germline CDR1 reads SGHTS; CDR2 reads YDEGEE. CDR3 residues: CASSLGPGNTIYF. The CDR3 bases are TGTGCCAGCAGCTTAGGGCCCGGGAACACCATATATTTT. The complete variable domain, with remaining parts taken from reference TRBV5-8 and TRBJ1-3, reads EAGVTQSPTHLIKTRGQQATLRCSPISGHTSVYWYQQALGLGLQFLLWYDEGEERNRGNFPPRFSGRQFPNYSSELNVNALELEDSALYLCASSLGPGNTIYFGEGSWLTVV.

This clone has a handful of counts. The chain uses TRBV3-1 (or the pseudogene TRBV3-2) and TRBJ2-2; 7 bases align to TRBD1. Germline CDR1 and CDR2: LGHDT and YNNKEL (reference sequence). The CDR3 is 15 residues long. V was clipped by 2 bases and J by 7 bases; unmatched bases: 7. The CDR3 DNA reads TGTGCCAGCAGCCAAACAGGGGCGGACGGCGGGGAGCTGTTTTTT. Protein product: CASSQTGADGGELFF.

V and J are TRBV19 and TRBJ1-5, with 9 bases identical to TRBD1. Germline CDR1 is LNHDA and CDR2 is SQIVND (reference sequence). This CDR3 is built from 17 residues. V shed 0 bases, J shed 4 bases, and the junction held 7 bases outside the gene matches. CDR3 DNA sequence: TGTGCCAGTAGTATAGATCCCGGGACAGGGTATAATCAGCCCCAGCATTTT. Translation gives CASSIDPGTGYNQPQHF. Using reference TRBV19 and TRBJ1-5 for the parts outside the CDR3, the full variable domain is DGGITQSPKYLFRKEGQNVTLSCEQNLNHDAMYWYRQDPGQGLRLIYYSQIVNDFQKGDIAEGYSVSREKKESFPLTVTSAQKNPTAFYLCASSIDPGTGYNQPQHFGDGTRLSIL.